The present T cell receptor beta chain was sequenced within a study of shared clonotypes between healthy human individuals. Notes on this clone: What it binds is not known.

The study's findings and limits: Non-shared clonotypes showed lower generation probabilities than clonotypes common to all four donors. Sharing across a few donors was seen in around 5% of naive CD4 clonotypes. Naive subsets generally exceeded memory subsets in estimated richness.

Trimming shortened V by 0 bases and J by 4 bases, and 7 bases separated the two germline ends. The CDR3 sequence is 13 residues long. In germline, CDR1 is SGDLS, CDR2 YYNGEE. Negatively enriched CD4+ T cells were divided by CD45RA into naive and memory. Profiled with immunoSEQ multiplex PCR; TCRdb holds only in-frame clones, not every one. This table holds 2.3 million or so clones, over 90% found once. The sample consisted of naive CD4+ T cells from PBMCs. The subset denotes: CD45RA+ positively selected. The chain joins TRBV9 to TRBJ2-5; unclear D gene. This receptor was obtained from a man aged 18 to 29 in good health. Some clones in this sample may be carry-over from other donors' samples. CDR3 amino acids: CASSVGVSETQYF. As DNA, the CDR3 is TGTGCCAGCAGCGTAGGAGTGTCAGAGACCCAGTACTTC.